These 13 T cell receptor beta chains were all obtained from the same sample, sequenced in a study of T cell responses to AZD1222 COVID-19 vaccine. Using immunoSEQ multiplex PCR, the repertoire was profiled, and TCRdb retains in-frame clones only, with some absent. Here the sample spans about 150,000 clones, 80% to 95% being singletons. Sequenced here: peripheral blood, sampled on day 0 of AZD1222 vaccination. Receptors were obtained from an adult in good health.

The V and J genes are TRBV9 and TRBJ2-1, with D unclear. This CDR3 region has 13 residues. V lost 3 bases and J lost 7, with 11 bases in between. Germline CDR1 SGDLS, CDR2 YYNGEE. CDR3 DNA: TGTGCCAGCAGCGCCCTTTTAGGGAATGAGCAGTTCTTC. Protein: CASSALLGNEQFF.

The V and J genes are TRBV25-1 and TRBJ2-3; TRBD2 aligns across 7 bases. Germline V gene lookup returns CDR1 MGHDK and CDR2 SYGVNS. CDR3 length: 17 amino acids. V was clipped by 3 bases and J by 0 bases; unmatched bases: 9. In DNA, the CDR3 is TGTGCCAGCAGTGATGGGGGGGGTATGACTAGCACAGATACGCAGTATTTT. It yields the protein CASSDGGGMTSTDTQYF.

The chain employs TRBV5-1 and TRBJ1-2; possible D gene TRBD1, 6 bases. Germline loops: CDR1 SGHRS, CDR2 YFSETQ. This CDR3 is 17 amino acids long. The V end was cut by 0 bases, the J end by 2 bases, with 17 bases between. The CDR3 is CASSLDFRGTANYGYTF. Here the CDR3 DNA reads TGCGCCAGCAGCTTGGACTTTAGGGGGACGGCAAACTATGGCTACACCTTC.

The rearrangement uses TRBV29-1 and TRBJ1-5; TRBD1 is a possible D gene (6 bases). Germline V lookup: CDR1 SQVTM, CDR2 ANQGSEA. CDR3 size: 13 residues. The germline V and J ends were trimmed by 5 bases and 5 bases, with 13 bases remaining between them. CDR3 nucleotides: TGCAGCGTTCAACCCGACAGGTATCAGCCCCAGCATTTT. Protein product: CSVQPDRYQPQHF.

The rearrangement uses TRBV6-2 or TRBV6-3 and TRBJ2-3; 8 nucleotides line up with TRBD2. The V segment lost 6 bases and the J segment 1 base; nucleotides outside the gene matches: 27. Looked up from germline, CDR1 is MNHEY and CDR2 is SVGEGT. The CDR3 is 22 residues long. The CDR3 sequence is CASSPGLFGVAGRPRGTDTQYF. The CDR3 region has the DNA TGTGCCAGCAGCCCAGGGTTATTCGGGGTAGCGGGACGCCCTCGGGGCACAGATACGCAGTATTTT.

CDR3 DNA sequence: TGTGCCAGCAGTTTATCGCCGACAGGGCCCTTCTATGGCTACACCTTC. It encodes CASSLSPTGPFYGYTF. The gene calls are TRBV27 and TRBJ1-2, with 7 bases matching TRBD1. Germline V gives CDR1 MNHEY, CDR2 SMNVEV (reference sequence). The CDR3 consists of 16 residues. V dropped 0 bases and J dropped 4; count of bases not matched to a gene: 8.

V gene TRBV19 combines with J gene TRBJ1-1; D not resolved. Germline CDR1 LNHDA, CDR2 SQIVND (reference sequence). V was shortened by 8 bases and J by 3 bases, with 13 bases between the two germline ends. The CDR3 contains 13 residues. CDR3 bases: TGTGCCAGTGGTAGTGGGAGGGACACTGAAGCTTTCTTT. The encoded protein is CASGSGRDTEAFF. Using reference TRBV19 and TRBJ1-1 for the parts outside the CDR3, the full variable domain is DGGITQSPKYLFRKEGQNVTLSCEQNLNHDAMYWYRQDPGQGLRLIYYSQIVNDFQKGDIAEGYSVSREKKESFPLTVTSAQKNPTAFYLCASGSGRDTEAFFGQGTRLTVV.

This chain uses TRBV6-1 with TRBJ2-7; 9 nucleotides agree with TRBD1. Germline CDR1 reads MNHNS; CDR2 reads SASEGT. CDR3 length: 15 residues. The junction had 7 bases not matched to a gene; V was cut back by 2 bases and J by 5 bases. The CDR3: CASSEMGTGFHEQYF. In DNA, the CDR3 is TGTGCCAGCAGTGAAATGGGGACAGGGTTCCACGAGCAGTACTTC.

The chain carries TRBV30 and TRBJ2-3, with D uncertain. The V gene lost 0 bases and the J gene lost 0 bases, with 1 base spanning the gap. The length of the CDR3 is 12 residues. CDR1 and CDR2 from the germline V gene are GTSNPN and SVGIG (reference sequence). The CDR3 DNA reads as TGTGCCTGGAGTGTAAGCACAGATACGCAGTATTTT. Residues: CAWSVSTDTQYF.

V is TRBV12-2 and J is TRBJ1-2; the D call in the table, TRBD1, was not verified against the DNA. TRBV12-2 constitutes a pseudogene. The CDR3 extends over 13 amino acids. The CDR3 DNA reads as TGTGCAAGTCGCTTAGCAGGGGGTCGGGGCTACACCTTC. Its translation is CASRLAGGRGYTF.

The chain has TRBV7-9 and TRBJ2-3; D is perhaps TRBD2 (6 bases). The CDR3 runs to 15 residues. Trimming left V 6 bases short and J 6 bases short, with 19 bases between. Per germline, CDR1 SEHNR and CDR2 FQNEAQ (reference sequence). Here the CDR3 reads CASSLGEAGKDTQYF. The CDR3 DNA reads TGTGCCAGCAGTCTAGGGGAGGCGGGGAAGGATACGCAGTATTTT.

V usage is TRBV6-5 and J usage is TRBJ1-2, with D maybe TRBD1 (5 bases). CDR1 MNHEY and CDR2 SVGAGI come from the germline V gene. Trimming stripped 4 bases from V and 3 bases from J, with 18 bases between. This CDR3 has 16 residues. CDR3 in amino acids: CASSFLAGGLHYGYTF. In nucleotides, the CDR3 is TGTGCCAGCAGTTTTTTGGCGGGGGGGTTGCACTATGGCTACACCTTC.

This chain joins TRBV20-1 and TRBJ2-3; D not certain. Trimming shortened V by 4 bases and J by 2 bases, and 1 base separated the two germline ends. From germline, CDR1 is DFQATT and CDR2 SNEGSKA (reference sequence). The CDR3 contains 10 residues. The CDR3 bases are TGCAGTGCTACCACAGATACGCAGTATTTT. As protein: CSATTDTQYF.